Listed here are 17 T cell receptor beta chains from one sample, sequenced in a study of follicular helper T cells after annual influenza vaccination. Specified time point: 2015-2016 season, 7 days after influenza vaccination. Assay used: immunoSEQ multiplex PCR; TCRdb lists only in-frame clones, some missing. Here the sample spans about 4,800 clones, about 83% being singletons. The specimen was CXCR5+ CD38- circulating T follicular helper cells from blood, collected 7 days after influenza vaccination. Subset given: circulating Tfh, non-naive CD4+CXCR5+PD-1+ (ICOS+CD38+ or ICOS-CD38-). These receptors were obtained from an adult who received the influenza vaccine.

This clone was recorded once. The chain uses TRBV5-6 and TRBJ2-5; tentatively, D is TRBD2 (6 bases). The germline V gene encodes CDR1 SGHDT and CDR2 YYEEEE. Between the trimmed V and J ends, which lost 0 bases and 5 bases, there was a span of 11 bases. The CDR3 sequence is 14 residues long. CDR3 sequence: CASSLDAGTETQYF. The CDR3 region has the DNA TGTGCCAGCAGCTTGGACGCAGGGACTGAGACCCAGTACTTC.

The J gene is TRBJ2-5, the V gene TRBV27, with TRBD1 identical over 7 bases. In germline, CDR1 is MNHEY, CDR2 SMNVEV (reference sequence). The V gene end was trimmed by 5 bases and the J gene end by 7 bases; junction bases not matched to a gene: 16. The CDR3 extends over 16 amino acids. This chain's CDR3 is CASSLLSPDRAGTQYF. The CDR3 DNA follows: TGTGCCAGCAGTCTCCTGAGCCCTGACAGGGCAGGGACCCAGTACTTC.

The rearrangement links TRBV7-9 to TRBJ2-7, with 12 bases lining up with TRBD1. With V trimmed by 3 bases and J by 7 bases, 10 bases remained unmatched. The CDR3 runs 16 residues. Germline V gene sequence: CDR1 SEHNR, CDR2 FQNEAQ (reference sequence). The CDR3 spells CASSLRGGQGAREQYF. The CDR3 DNA reads as TGTGCCAGCAGCTTGAGAGGGGGACAGGGGGCGCGGGAGCAGTACTTC.

J is TRBJ2-5 and V is TRBV2, with D tentatively TRBD2 (6 bases). The V and J ends lost 6 bases and 2 bases respectively, with 16 bases between them. CDR3 length equals 15 residues. From germline, CDR1 is SNHLY and CDR2 FYNNEI. The CDR3 sequence: CASSAGTWVQETQYF. CDR3 sequence (DNA): TGTGCCAGCAGCGCCGGGACTTGGGTTCAAGAGACCCAGTACTTC.

This clone appeared once. The chain links TRBV5-1 to TRBJ2-3, with unresolved D. The CDR3 totals 15 residues. V lost 0 bases and J lost 0, with 8 bases in between. Germline values: CDR1 SGHRS, CDR2 YFSETQ. The DNA for the CDR3 is TGCGCCAGCAGCTTGGACCCACCTAGCACAGATACGCAGTATTTT. This codes for CASSLDPPSTDTQYF.

The chain is built from TRBV7-2 and TRBJ1-1; D remains ambiguous. CDR3 length equals 14 residues. V was clipped by 1 base and J by 3 bases, with 9 bases between them. Germline CDR1 reads SGHTA; CDR2 reads FQGNSA. The CDR3 protein is CASSLEGWHTEAFF. As DNA, the CDR3 is TGTGCCAGCAGCTTAGAGGGCTGGCACACTGAAGCTTTCTTT.

The CDR3 here is CASSLAAGLGTDTQYF. The CDR3 DNA reads TGTGCCAGCAGCTTAGCGGCGGGGTTGGGCACAGATACGCAGTATTTT. The chain combines TRBV7-6 with TRBJ2-3; perhaps TRBD2 as D (6 bases). The CDR3 extends over 16 amino acids. Germline CDR1 is SGHVS and CDR2 is FNYEAQ. V lost 0 bases and J 1 base, leaving 11 bases between the germline ends.

The chain joins TRBV18 to TRBJ2-1; no firm D call. This CDR3 contains 11 residues. Germline V gene sequence: CDR1 KGHSH, CDR2 LQKENI. V lost 3 bases and J lost 8, with 5 bases in between. CDR3 region: CASSPEYEQFF. In nucleotides, the CDR3 is TGTGCCAGCTCACCTGAATATGAGCAGTTCTTC.

The J gene is TRBJ1-1, the V gene TRBV27, with D perhaps TRBD1 (6 bases). The CDR3 totals 17 residues. Germline V lookup: CDR1 MNHEY, CDR2 SMNVEV (reference sequence). Trimming left V 5 bases short and J 6 bases short, with 25 bases between. The DNA of the CDR3 is TGTGCCAGCAGTAAAGAAGGCTTAACAGGGATGGTTGCTGAAGCTTTCTTT. Protein sequence: CASSKEGLTGMVAEAFF.

The chain uses TRBV2 and TRBJ2-7; no definite D call. Germline V lookup: CDR1 SNHLY, CDR2 FYNNEI. Trimming removed 5 bases at V and 2 bases at J, with 4 bases between. This CDR3 region has 11 residues. The DNA for the CDR3 is TGTGCCAGCAGTCCCACCTACGAGCAGTACTTC. Residues: CASSPTYEQYF.

This clone occurred once. This chain connects TRBV11-3 to TRBJ2-5; 9 bases are shared with TRBD1. Germline assignment: CDR1 SGHNT and CDR2 YENEEA. V shed 4 bases and J 2 bases; nucleotides not matched to a gene: 8. The CDR3 length is 16 residues. CDR3 DNA sequence: TGTGCCAGCAGCTCCGGGACAGGGTTGTATCAAGAGACCCAGTACTTC. Protein product: CASSSGTGLYQETQYF.

The chain is built from TRBV19 and TRBJ1-2, with 8 nucleotides matching TRBD1. This CDR3 has 17 residues. V was pared by 7 bases and J by 0 bases, with 13 bases of the junction left unmatched. Germline V gives CDR1 LNHDA, CDR2 SQIVND (reference sequence). Here the CDR3 reads CASTHRTGSGPNYGYTF. The CDR3 coding sequence is TGTGCCAGTACCCATAGGACAGGGAGCGGACCTAACTATGGCTACACCTTC.

The chain links TRBV7-9 to TRBJ2-1; D assignment may be TRBD1 or TRBD2 (6 bases each). Trimming took off 5 bases at V and 4 bases at J, with 12 bases between the two ends. The CDR3 is 14 residues long. The germline V gene has CDR1 SEHNR and CDR2 FQNEAQ (reference sequence). Written as DNA, the CDR3 is TGTGCCAGCAGCACAGGGACTTTTTACAATGAGCAGTTCTTC. It is translated as CASSTGTFYNEQFF.

This CDR3 is CASAGGAKNIQYF. CDR3 nucleotides: TGTGCCAGCGCGGGGGGAGCCAAAAACATTCAGTACTTC. The chain recombines TRBV27 with TRBJ2-4; 8 nucleotides agree with TRBD2. Germline V gene sequence: CDR1 MNHEY, CDR2 SMNVEV (reference sequence). J lost 0 bases, V lost 8 bases, and 0 bases had no gene match. This CDR3 comprises 13 residues.

In this sample, this clone turned up once. The chain couples TRBV6-6 to TRBJ1-2, with 8 bases that match TRBD1. The V gene's germline CDR1 is MNHNY and CDR2 SVGAGI (reference sequence). CDR3 length: 16 residues. V was pared by 4 bases and J by 2 bases, with 9 bases of the junction left unmatched. The CDR3 nucleotides read TGTGCCAGCAGTTCCCCCTACAGGGGGGAGAACTATGGCTACACCTTC. Amino acid sequence: CASSSPYRGENYGYTF.

This clone was counted a single time. V usage is TRBV7-2 and J usage is TRBJ1-5; D gene ambiguous. The CDR3 sequence is 15 residues long. V lost 2 bases, J lost 0 bases, and 8 bases lay in between. The V gene's germline CDR1 is SGHTA and CDR2 FQGNSA. The CDR3 reads CASSLSQFSNQPQHF. The CDR3 nucleotides are TGTGCCAGCAGCTTAAGCCAGTTTAGCAATCAGCCCCAGCATTTT.

V usage is TRBV7-8 and J usage is TRBJ2-5, with 7 bases matching TRBD2. Trimming at V came to 5 bases and at J to 1 base, leaving 4 bases not matched to a gene. The CDR3 runs 14 residues. In germline, CDR1 is SGHVS, CDR2 FQNEAQ. The CDR3 sequence: CASSAGRGQETQYF. In DNA form, the CDR3 reads TGTGCCAGCAGCGCGGGGAGGGGCCAAGAGACCCAGTACTTC.